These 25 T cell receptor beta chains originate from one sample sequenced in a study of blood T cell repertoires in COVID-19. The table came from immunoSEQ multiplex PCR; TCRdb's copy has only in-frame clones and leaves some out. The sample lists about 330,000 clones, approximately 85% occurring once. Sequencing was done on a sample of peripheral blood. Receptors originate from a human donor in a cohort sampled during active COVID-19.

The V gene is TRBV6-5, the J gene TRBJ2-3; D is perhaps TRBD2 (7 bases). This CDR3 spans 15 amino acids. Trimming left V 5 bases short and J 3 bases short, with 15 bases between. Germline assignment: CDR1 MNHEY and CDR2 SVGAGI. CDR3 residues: CASSRGGRTTDTQYF. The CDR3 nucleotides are TGTGCCAGCAGTCGCGGGGGCAGAACGACAGATACGCAGTATTTT.

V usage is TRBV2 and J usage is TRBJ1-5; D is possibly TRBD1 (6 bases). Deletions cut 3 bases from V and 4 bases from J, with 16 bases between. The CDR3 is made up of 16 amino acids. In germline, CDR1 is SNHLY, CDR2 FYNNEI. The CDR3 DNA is TGTGCCAGCAGTGACGAGACAGGAGGAAGTAATCAGCCCCAGCATTTT. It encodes CASSDETGGSNQPQHF. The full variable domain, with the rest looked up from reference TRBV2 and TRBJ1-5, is EPEVTQTPSHQVTQMGQEVILRCVPISNHLYFYWYRQILGQKVEFLVSFYNNEISEKSEIFDDQFSVERPDGSNFTLKIRSTKLEDSAMYFCASSDETGGSNQPQHFGDGTRLSIL.

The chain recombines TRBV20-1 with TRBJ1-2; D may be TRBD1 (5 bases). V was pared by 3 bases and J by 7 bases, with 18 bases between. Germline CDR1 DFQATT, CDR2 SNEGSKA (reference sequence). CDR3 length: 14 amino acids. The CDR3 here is CSASDPPDQGGYTF. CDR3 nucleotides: TGCAGTGCTAGTGACCCCCCCGACCAGGGTGGCTACACCTTC.

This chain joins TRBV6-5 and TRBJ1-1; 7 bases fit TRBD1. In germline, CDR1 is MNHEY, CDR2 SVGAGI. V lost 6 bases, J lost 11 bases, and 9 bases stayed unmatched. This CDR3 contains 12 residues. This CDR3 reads CASSAPGTAAFF. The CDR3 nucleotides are TGTGCCAGCAGCGCCCCCGGGACAGCGGCTTTCTTT.

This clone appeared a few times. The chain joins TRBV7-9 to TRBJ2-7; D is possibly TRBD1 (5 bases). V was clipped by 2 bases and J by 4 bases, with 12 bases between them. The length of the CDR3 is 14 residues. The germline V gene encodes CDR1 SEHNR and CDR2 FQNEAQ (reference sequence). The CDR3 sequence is CASSLQGISYEQYF. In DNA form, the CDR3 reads TGTGCCAGCAGCTTACAGGGAATTAGTTACGAGCAGTACTTC. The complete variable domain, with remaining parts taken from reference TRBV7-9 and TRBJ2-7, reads DTGVSQNPRHKITKRGQNVTFRCDPISEHNRLYWYRQTLGQGPEFLTYFQNEAQLEKSRLLSDRFSAERPKGSFSTLEIQRTEQGDSAMYLCASSLQGISYEQYFGPGTRLTVT.

The CDR3 loop reads CASSSGHDNQPQHF. In DNA form, the CDR3 reads TGTGCCAGCAGCTCGGGACATGACAATCAGCCCCAGCATTTT. V usage is TRBV28 and J usage is TRBJ1-5, with a possible D match to TRBD1 (6 bases). V was pared by 6 bases and J by 3 bases, with 12 bases between. CDR3 size: 14 residues. CDR1 and CDR2 (germline): MDHEN, SYDVKM.

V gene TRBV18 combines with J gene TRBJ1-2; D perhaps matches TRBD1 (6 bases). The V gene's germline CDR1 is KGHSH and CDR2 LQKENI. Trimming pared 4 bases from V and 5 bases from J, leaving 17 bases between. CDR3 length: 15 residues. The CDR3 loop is CASSQSTGEGYGYTF. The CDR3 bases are TGTGCCAGCTCACAATCGACAGGCGAGGGGTATGGCTACACCTTC.

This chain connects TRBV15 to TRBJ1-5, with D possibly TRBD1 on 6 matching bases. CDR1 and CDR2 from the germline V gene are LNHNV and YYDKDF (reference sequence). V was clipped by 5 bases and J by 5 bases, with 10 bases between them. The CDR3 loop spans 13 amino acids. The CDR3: CATSARGDQPQHF. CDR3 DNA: TGTGCCACCAGCGCCAGGGGCGATCAGCCCCAGCATTTT.

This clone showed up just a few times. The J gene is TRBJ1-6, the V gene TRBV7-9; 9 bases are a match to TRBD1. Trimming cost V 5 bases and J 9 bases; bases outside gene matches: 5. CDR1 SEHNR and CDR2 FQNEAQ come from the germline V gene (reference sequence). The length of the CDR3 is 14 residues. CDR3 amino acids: CASSAGQGFSPLHF. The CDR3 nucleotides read TGTGCCAGCAGCGCGGGACAGGGTTTTTCACCCCTCCACTTT. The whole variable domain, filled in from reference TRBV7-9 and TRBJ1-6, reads DTGVSQNPRHKITKRGQNVTFRCDPISEHNRLYWYRQTLGQGPEFLTYFQNEAQLEKSRLLSDRFSAERPKGSFSTLEIQRTEQGDSAMYLCASSAGQGFSPLHFGNGTRLTVT.

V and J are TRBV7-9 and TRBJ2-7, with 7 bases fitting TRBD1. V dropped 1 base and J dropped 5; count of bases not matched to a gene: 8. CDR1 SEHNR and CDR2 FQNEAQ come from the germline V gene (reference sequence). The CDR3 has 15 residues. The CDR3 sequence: CASSLGQGSMDEQYF. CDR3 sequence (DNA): TGTGCCAGCAGCTTAGGACAGGGTAGTATGGACGAGCAGTACTTC.

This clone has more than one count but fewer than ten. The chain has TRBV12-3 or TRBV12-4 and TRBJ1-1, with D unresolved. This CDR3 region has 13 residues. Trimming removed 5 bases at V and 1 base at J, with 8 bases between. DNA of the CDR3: TGTGCCAGCAGTGTCCCCGGGAACACTGAAGCTTTCTTT. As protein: CASSVPGNTEAFF.

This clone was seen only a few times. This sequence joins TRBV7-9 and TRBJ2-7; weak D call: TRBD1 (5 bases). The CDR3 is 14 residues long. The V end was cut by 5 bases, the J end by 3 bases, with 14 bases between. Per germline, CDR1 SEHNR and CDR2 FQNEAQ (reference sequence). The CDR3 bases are TGTGCCAGCAGCCCAGACAGCAAAGTCTACGAGCAGTACTTC. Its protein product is CASSPDSKVYEQYF.

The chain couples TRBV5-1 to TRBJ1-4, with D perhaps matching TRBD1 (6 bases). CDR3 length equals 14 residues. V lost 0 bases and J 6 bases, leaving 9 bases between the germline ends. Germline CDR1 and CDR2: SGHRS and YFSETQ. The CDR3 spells CASSLGGGYEKLFF. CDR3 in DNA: TGCGCCAGCAGCTTGGGAGGGGGTTATGAAAAACTGTTTTTT. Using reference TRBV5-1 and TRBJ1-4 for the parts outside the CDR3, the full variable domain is KAGVTQTPRYLIKTRGQQVTLSCSPISGHRSVSWYQQTPGQGLQFLFEYFSETQRNKGNFPGRFSGRQFSNSRSEMNVSTLELGDSALYLCASSLGGGYEKLFFGSGTQLSVL.

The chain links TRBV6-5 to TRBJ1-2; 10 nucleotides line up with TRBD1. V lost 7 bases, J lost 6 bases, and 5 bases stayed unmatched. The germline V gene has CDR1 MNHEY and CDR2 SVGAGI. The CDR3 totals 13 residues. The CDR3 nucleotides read TGTGCCAGCAAGACAGGGGGCATCGATGGCTACACCTTC. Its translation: CASKTGGIDGYTF.

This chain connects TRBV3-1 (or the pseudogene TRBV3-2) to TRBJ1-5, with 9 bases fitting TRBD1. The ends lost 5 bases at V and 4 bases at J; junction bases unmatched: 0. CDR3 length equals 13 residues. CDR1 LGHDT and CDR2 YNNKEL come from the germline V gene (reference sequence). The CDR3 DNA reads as TGTGCCAGCAGCGGGACAGGGAATCAGCCCCAGCATTTT. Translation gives CASSGTGNQPQHF.

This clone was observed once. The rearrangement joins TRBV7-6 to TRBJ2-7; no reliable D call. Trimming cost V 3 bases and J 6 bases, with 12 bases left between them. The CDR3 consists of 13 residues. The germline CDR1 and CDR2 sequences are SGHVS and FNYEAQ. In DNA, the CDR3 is TGTGCCAGCAGCTTTAAGACGGGTGCCGAGCAGTACTTC. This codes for CASSFKTGAEQYF.

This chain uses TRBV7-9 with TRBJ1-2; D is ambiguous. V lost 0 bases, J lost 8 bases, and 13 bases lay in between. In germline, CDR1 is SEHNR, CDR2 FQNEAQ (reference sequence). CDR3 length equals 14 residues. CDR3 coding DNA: TGTGCCAGCAGCTTAGCTTCCGAGGGAAGAGGCTACACCTTC. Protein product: CASSLASEGRGYTF.

DNA of the CDR3: TGTGCCAGCAGCCTCCGACTAGCGGGGGGGAACAATGAGCAGTTCTTC. This sequence encodes CASSLRLAGGNNEQFF. The genes are TRBV3-1 (or the pseudogene TRBV3-2) and TRBJ2-1; 14 bases align to TRBD2. V was clipped by 4 bases and J by 5 bases; unmatched bases: 4. Germline CDR1 LGHDT, CDR2 YNNKEL (reference sequence). The CDR3 is 16 residues long.

CDR3 in amino acids: CASSSRTQGPVTEAFF. The CDR3 region has the DNA TGCGCCAGCAGCTCCCGGACCCAGGGTCCGGTCACTGAAGCTTTCTTT. The chain uses TRBV4-1 and TRBJ1-1, with a possible D match to TRBD1 (5 bases). This CDR3 is built from 16 residues. V was pared by 5 bases and J by 4 bases, with 20 bases between. Germline assignment: CDR1 MGHRA and CDR2 YSYEKL.

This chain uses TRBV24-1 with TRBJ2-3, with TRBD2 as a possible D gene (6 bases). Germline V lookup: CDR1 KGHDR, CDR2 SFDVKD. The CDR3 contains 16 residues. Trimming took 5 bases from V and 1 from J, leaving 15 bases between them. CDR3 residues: CATSARGYLGTDTQYF. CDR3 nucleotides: TGTGCCACCAGTGCCCGGGGGTATTTGGGCACAGATACGCAGTATTTT.

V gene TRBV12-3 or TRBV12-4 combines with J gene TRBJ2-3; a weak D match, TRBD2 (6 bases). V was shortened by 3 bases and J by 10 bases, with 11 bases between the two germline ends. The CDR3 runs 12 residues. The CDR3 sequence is CASSFGRLAQYF. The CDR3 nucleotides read TGTGCCAGCAGTTTCGGGAGATTGGCGCAGTATTTT.

CDR3 sequence: CASTRTGFNSPLHF. The CDR3 nucleotides are TGTGCCAGCACCCGGACAGGGTTCAATTCACCCCTCCACTTT. The chain combines TRBV5-6 with TRBJ1-6; TRBD1 agrees at 8 bases. Trimming took 6 bases from V and 7 from J; bases not matched to a gene: 6. CDR1 is SGHDT, CDR2 YYEEEE, per germline. The CDR3 sequence is 14 residues long.

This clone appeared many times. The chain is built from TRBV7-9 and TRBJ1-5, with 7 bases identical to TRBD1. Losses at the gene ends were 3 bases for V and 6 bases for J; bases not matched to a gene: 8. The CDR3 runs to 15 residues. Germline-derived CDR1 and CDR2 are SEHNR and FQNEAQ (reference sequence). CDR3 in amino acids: CASSLTGTEGQPQHF. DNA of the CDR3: TGTGCCAGCAGCTTGACAGGGACGGAAGGTCAGCCCCAGCATTTT.

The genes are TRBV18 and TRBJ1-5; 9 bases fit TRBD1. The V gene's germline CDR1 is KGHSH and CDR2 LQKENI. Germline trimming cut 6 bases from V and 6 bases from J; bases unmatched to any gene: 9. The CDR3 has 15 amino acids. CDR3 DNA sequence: TGTGCCAGCTCGCAGAATACAGGGGGCGGTCAGCCCCAGCATTTT. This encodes CASSQNTGGGQPQHF. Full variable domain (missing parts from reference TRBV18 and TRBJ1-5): NAGVMQNPRHLVRRRGQEARLRCSPMKGHSHVYWYRQLPEEGLKFMVYLQKENIIDESGMPKERFSAEFPKEGPSILRIQQVVRGDSAAYFCASSQNTGGGQPQHFGDGTRLSIL.

The DNA for the CDR3 is TGTGCCAGCAAACTACCCCGGGTGACTAATGAAAAACTGTTTTTT. Its protein product is CASKLPRVTNEKLFF. This chain links TRBV6-5 with TRBJ1-4; no clear D gene. Trimming took off 7 bases at V and 2 bases at J, with 14 bases between the two ends. This CDR3 has 15 amino acids. Looked up from germline, CDR1 is MNHEY and CDR2 is SVGAGI.